The entry that follows covers one T cell receptor (beta chain) sequence. The antigen is unknown. The data are from a study of shared clonotypes between healthy human individuals. Study-wide findings and caveats: Richness estimates generally favored naive over memory subsets. Exclusively blood specimens were collected; tissue repertoires likely differ.

The junction had 3 bases not matched to a gene; V was cut back by 2 bases and J by 3 bases. Germline V CDR1 and CDR2: MGHRA, YSYEKL. The CDR3 sequence is 16 residues long. Measured with immunoSEQ multiplex PCR; TCRdb has only the in-frame clones, and not every one. The sample records some 2,100,000 clones, just over 90% being singletons. Positive CCR7 selection of CD45RO-negative cells yielded the naive CD8 cells, and terminally differentiated effector memory CD45RA+ cells were excluded. Sequenced input: naive CD8+ T cells from PBMCs. The chain links TRBV4-1 to TRBJ2-2; 10 bases are a match to TRBD2. The sequence was obtained from a young man in good health. Some clones in this sample may be carry-over from other donors' samples. CDR3 bases: TGCGCCAGCAGCCAACTAGCGGGAGAGGACACCGGGGAGCTGTTTTTT. Protein sequence: CASSQLAGEDTGELFF.